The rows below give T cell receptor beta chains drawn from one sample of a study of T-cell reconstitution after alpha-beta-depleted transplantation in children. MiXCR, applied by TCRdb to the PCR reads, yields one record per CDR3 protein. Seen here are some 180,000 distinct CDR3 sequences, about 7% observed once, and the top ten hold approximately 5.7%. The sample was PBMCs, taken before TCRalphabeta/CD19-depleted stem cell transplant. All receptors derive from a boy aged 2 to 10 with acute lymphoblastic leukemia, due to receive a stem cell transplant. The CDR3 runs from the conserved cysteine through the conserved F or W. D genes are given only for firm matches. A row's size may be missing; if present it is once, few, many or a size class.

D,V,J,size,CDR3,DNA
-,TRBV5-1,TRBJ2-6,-,CASSLDSTSGANVLTF,TGCGCCAGCAGCTTGGATAGTACCTCTGGGGCCAACGTCCTGACTTTC
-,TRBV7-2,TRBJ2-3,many,CASSSAPTDTQYF,TGTGCCAGCAGCTCGGCCCCCACAGATACGCAGTATTTT
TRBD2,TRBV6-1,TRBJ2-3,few,CASRILAGSTDTQYF,TGTGCCAGCAGAATACTAGCGGGAAGCACAGATACGCAGTATTTT
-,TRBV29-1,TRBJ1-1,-,CSVAPPLTGMNTEAFF,TGCAGCGTTGCCCCCCCCCTGACAGGAATGAACACTGAAGCTTTCTTT
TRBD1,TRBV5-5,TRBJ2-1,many,CASSLGVGTGGRNEQFF,TGTGCCAGCAGCTTGGGGGTCGGGACAGGGGGCAGAAATGAGCAGTTCTTC
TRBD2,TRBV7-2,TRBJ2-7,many,CASSLVGLASTYEQYF,TGTGCCAGCAGCTTAGTAGGACTAGCGAGCACCTACGAGCAGTACTTC
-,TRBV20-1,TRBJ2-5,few,CSARDGPEETQYF,TGCAGTGCTAGAGATGGGCCGGAAGAGACCCAGTACTTC
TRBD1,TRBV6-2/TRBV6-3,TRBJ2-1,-,CASSYWDSYNEQFF,TGTGCCAGCAGTTACTGGGACAGTTACAATGAGCAGTTCTTC
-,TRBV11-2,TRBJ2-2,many,CASSFHLNTGELFF,TGTGCCAGCAGCTTTCACCTGAACACCGGGGAGCTGTTTTTT
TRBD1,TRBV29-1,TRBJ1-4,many,CSVEGTDNEKLFF,TGCAGCGTTGAGGGGACAGACAATGAAAAACTGTTTTTT
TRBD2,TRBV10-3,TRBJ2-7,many,CAIKGSGSSYEQYF,TGTGCCATCAAAGGTAGCGGGAGTTCTTACGAGCAGTACTTC
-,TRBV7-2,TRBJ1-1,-,CASSPGQFLNTEAFF,TGTGCCAGCAGCCCGGGCCAATTCCTGAACACTGAAGCTTTCTTT
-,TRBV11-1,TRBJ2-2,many,CASSLVREFNTGELFF,TGTGCCAGCAGCCTAGTCAGGGAATTTAACACCGGGGAGCTGTTTTTT
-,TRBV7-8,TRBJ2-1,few,CASSSFLGDSYNEQFF,TGTGCCAGCAGCTCCTTTTTGGGAGACTCCTACAATGAGCAGTTCTTC
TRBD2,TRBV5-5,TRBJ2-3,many,CASSLFGGGTDTQYF,TGTGCCAGCAGCTTGTTTGGGGGGGGGACAGATACGCAGTATTTT
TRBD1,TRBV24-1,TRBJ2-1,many,CATSDSRRGQRYNEQFF,TGTGCCACCAGTGATTCCAGAAGGGGACAGAGATACAATGAGCAGTTCTTC
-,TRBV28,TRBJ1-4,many,CASSLPSPGMAEKLFF,TGTGCCAGCAGTTTACCTTCCCCAGGCATGGCTGAAAAACTGTTTTTT